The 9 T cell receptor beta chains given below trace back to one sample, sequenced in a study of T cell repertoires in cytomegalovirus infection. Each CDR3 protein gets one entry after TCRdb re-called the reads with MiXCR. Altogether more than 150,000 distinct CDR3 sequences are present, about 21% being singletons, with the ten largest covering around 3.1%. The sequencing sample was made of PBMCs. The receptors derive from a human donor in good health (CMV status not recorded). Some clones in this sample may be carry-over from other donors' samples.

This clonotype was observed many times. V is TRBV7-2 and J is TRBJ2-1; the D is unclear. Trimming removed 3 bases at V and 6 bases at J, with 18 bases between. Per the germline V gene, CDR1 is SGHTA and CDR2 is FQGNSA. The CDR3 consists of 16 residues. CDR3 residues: CASSFPGRAGSNEQFF. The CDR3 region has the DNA TGTGCCAGCAGCTTCCCAGGACGGGCCGGGTCCAATGAGCAGTTCTTC.

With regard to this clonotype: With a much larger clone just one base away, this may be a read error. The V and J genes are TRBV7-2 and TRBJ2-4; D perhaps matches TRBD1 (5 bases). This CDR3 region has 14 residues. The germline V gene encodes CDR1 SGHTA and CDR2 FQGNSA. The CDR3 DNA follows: TGTGTCAGCAGGGCGGAGTTAACCAAAAACATTCAGTACTTC. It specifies CVSRAELTKNIQYF.

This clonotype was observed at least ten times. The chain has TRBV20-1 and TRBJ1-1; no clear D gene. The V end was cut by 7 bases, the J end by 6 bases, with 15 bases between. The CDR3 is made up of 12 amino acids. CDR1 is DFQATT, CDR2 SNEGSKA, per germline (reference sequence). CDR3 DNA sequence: TGCAGTGTACAACGGGGAGACGCTGAAGCTTTCTTT. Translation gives CSVQRGDAEAFF.

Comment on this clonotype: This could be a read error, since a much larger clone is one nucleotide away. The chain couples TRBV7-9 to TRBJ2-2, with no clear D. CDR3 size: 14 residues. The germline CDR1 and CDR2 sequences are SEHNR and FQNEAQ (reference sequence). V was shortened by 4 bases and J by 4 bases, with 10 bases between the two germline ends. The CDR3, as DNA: TGTGCCAGCAGCTCATGGGGAAGCACCGGGGAGCTGTTTTTT. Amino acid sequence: CASSSWGSTGELFF.

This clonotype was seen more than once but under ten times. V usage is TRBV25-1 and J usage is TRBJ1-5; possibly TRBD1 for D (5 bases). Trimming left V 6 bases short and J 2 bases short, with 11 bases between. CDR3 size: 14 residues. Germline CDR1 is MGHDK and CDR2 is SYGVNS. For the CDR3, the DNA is TGTGCCAGCAGCTTTAGGGGTGGCAATCAGCCCCAGCATTTT. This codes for CASSFRGGNQPQHF. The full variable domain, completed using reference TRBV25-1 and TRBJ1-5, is EADIYQTPRYLVIGTGKKITLECSQTMGHDKMYWYQQDPGMELHLIHYSYGVNSTEKGDLSSESTVSRIRTEHFPLTLESARPSHTSQYLCASSFRGGNQPQHFGDGTRLSIL.

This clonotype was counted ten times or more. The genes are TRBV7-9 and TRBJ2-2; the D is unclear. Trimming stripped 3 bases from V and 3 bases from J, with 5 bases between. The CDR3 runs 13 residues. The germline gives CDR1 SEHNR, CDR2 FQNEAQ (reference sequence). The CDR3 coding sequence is TGTGCCAGCAGCTTGAGATACACCGGGGAGCTGTTTTTT. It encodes CASSLRYTGELFF. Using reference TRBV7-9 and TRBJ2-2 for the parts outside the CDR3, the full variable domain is DTGVSQNPRHKITKRGQNVTFRCDPISEHNRLYWYRQTLGQGPEFLTYFQNEAQLEKSRLLSDRFSAERPKGSFSTLEIQRTEQGDSAMYLCASSLRYTGELFFGEGSRLTVL.

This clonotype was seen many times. The CDR3 DNA reads TGTGCCAGCAGCCCGGGACGATCGCATGGCTACACCTTC. Protein product: CASSPGRSHGYTF. The genes are TRBV12-3 or TRBV12-4 and TRBJ1-2, with D possibly TRBD1 on 5 matching bases. V shed 6 bases and J shed 6 bases, with 14 bases lying between them. There are 13 residues in the CDR3.

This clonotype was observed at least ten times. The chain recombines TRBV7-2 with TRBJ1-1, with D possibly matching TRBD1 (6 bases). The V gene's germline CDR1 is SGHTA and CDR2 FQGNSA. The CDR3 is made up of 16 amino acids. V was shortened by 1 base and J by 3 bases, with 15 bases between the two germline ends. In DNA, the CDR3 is TGTGCCAGCAGCTTAGAAGGGGGGGCGAGGGACACTGAAGCTTTCTTT. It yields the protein CASSLEGGARDTEAFF. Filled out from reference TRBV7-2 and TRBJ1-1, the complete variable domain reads GAGVSQSPSNKVTEKGKDVELRCDPISGHTALYWYRQSLGQGLEFLIYFQGNSAPDKSGLPSDRFSAERTGGSVSTLTIQRTQQEDSAVYLCASSLEGGARDTEAFFGQGTRLTVV.

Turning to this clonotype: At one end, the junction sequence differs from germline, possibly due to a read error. CDR3 region: CASSPAREPPHF. As DNA, the CDR3 is TGCGCCAGCAGCCCGGCCCGGGAACCCCCCCACTTT. The V and J genes are TRBV5-1 and TRBJ1-6, with D hard to call. This CDR3 has 12 residues. Germline V gene sequence: CDR1 SGHRS, CDR2 YFSETQ. The whole variable domain, remainder taken from reference TRBV5-1 and TRBJ1-6, is KAGVTQTPRYLIKTRGQQVTLSCSPISGHRSVSWYQQTPGQGLQFLFEYFSETQRNKGNFPGRFSGRQFSNSRSEMNVSTLELGDSALYLCASSPAREPPHFGNGTRLTVT.